What follows describes a single T cell receptor (beta chain). This clone appeared once. What this receptor recognizes is not known. The input lacks base qualities; no much larger clone sits a single base away. Here V drops 1 base and J drops 4 bases, and the junction holds 4 bases not matched to any gene. The germline V gene supplies CDR1 LGHNA and CDR2 YSLEER. The CDR3 contains 16 residues, cysteine and phenylalanine counted. This entry keeps only the CDR3 DNA: 48 bases, framed from base 1. The sample originates from a study of control samples from healthy donors and cancer patients (dated by TCRdb to about 2020). Libraries were constructed by the immunoSEQ multiplex PCR assay. TCRdb carries this immuneACCESS record with in-frame sequences only. Its versions omit some clonotypes, under half of them owing to an unresolved V gene in the studies checked, with the rest unexplained. The sample table shows about 140,000 clones, and about 90% are seen once. The ten largest account for about 7.1% of the sample.

The chain is assembled from TRBV4-3 and TRBJ2-6; TRBD1 agrees with 7 junctional bases. The TCR originated in a man between 18 and 35 years old in good health. Source material: blood. The CDR3 has the sequence CASSQGDRAGANVLTF. At the DNA level, the sequence is TGCGCCAGCAGCCAAGGCGACAGGGCCGGGGCCAACGTCCTGACTTTC.